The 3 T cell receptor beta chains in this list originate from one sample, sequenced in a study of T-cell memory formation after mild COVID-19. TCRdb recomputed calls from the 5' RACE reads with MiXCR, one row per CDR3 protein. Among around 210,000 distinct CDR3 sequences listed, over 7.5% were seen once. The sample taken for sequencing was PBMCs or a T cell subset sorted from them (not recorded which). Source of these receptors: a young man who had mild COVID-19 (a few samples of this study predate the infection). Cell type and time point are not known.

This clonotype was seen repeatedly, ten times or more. This chain's CDR3 is CASSLERGSDTQYF. The CDR3 DNA reads as TGTGCCAGCAGCTTAGAGCGGGGTTCAGATACGCAGTATTTT. V and J are TRBV7-2 and TRBJ2-3; 7 bases fit TRBD2. Unmatched junction bases numbered 2, after V lost 1 base and J lost 4 bases. Germline assignment: CDR1 SGHTA and CDR2 FQGNSA. This CDR3 is built from 14 residues.

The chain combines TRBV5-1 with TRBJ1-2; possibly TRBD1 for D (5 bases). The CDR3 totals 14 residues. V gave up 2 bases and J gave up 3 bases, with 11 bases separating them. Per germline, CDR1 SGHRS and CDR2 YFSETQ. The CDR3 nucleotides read TGCGCCAGCAGCTTTACACAGGTAGACTATGGCTACACCTTC. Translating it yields CASSFTQVDYGYTF.

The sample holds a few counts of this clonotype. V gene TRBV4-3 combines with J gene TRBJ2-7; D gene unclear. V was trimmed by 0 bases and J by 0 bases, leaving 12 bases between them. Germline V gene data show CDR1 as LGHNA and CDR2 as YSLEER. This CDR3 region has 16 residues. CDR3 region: CASSQDRGVPSYEQYF. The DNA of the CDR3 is TGCGCCAGCAGCCAAGATCGTGGGGTACCCTCCTACGAGCAGTACTTC.